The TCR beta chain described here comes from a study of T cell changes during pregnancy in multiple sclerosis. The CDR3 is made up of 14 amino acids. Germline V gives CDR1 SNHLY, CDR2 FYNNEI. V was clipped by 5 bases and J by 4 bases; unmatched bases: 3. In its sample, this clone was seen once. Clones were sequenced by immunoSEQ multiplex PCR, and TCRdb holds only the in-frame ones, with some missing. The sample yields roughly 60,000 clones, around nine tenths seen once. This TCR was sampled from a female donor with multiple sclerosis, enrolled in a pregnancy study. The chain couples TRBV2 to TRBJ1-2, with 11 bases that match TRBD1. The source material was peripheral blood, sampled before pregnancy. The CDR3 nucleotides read TGTGCCAGCAGTCGGACAGGGGGCGTCTATGGCTACACCTTC. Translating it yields CASSRTGGVYGYTF. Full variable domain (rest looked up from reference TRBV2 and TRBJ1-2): EPEVTQTPSHQVTQMGQEVILRCVPISNHLYFYWYRQILGQKVEFLVSFYNNEISEKSEIFDDQFSVERPDGSNFTLKIRSTKLEDSAMYFCASSRTGGVYGYTFGSGTRLTVV.